This entry lists 10 T cell receptor beta chains sequenced from one sample in a study of T cells in Graves' hyperthyroidism and ophthalmopathy. TCR beta CDR3 sequences were amplified from RNA transcripts. HTBI primers were used for first-round RT-PCR of the TCR CDR3. One entry per CDR3 protein results from TCRdb running MiXCR on the multiplex PCR reads. Of 700,000 to 950,000 distinct CDR3 sequences in the sample, 30% to 40% were seen once. Sequencing was done on a sample of blood. All receptors come from a woman aged 40 to 49 with Graves' hyperthyroidism.

CDR3 in DNA: TGCGCCAGCAGCCAGCCCCGGGACAAAGGATGGTCAGCTTTCTTT. Translation gives CASSQPRDKGWSAFF. The V call is TRBV4-1, the J call TRBJ1-1; D is perhaps TRBD1 (6 bases). CDR1 and CDR2 from the germline V gene are MGHRA and YSYEKL. CDR3 size: 15 residues. Trimming cost V 3 bases and J 10 bases, with 21 bases left between them.

This clonotype was observed at least ten times. The V and J genes are TRBV29-1 and TRBJ2-5; 7 bases are a match to TRBD1. The CDR3 has 13 amino acids. Germline values: CDR1 SQVTM, CDR2 ANQGSEA. V shed 2 bases and J 2 bases; nucleotides not matched to a gene: 2. The CDR3 coding sequence is TGCAGCGTTGAAAGGGGGCGGCAAGAGACCCAGTACTTC. Residues: CSVERGRQETQYF. Combining the CDR3 with reference TRBV29-1 and TRBJ2-5 gives the whole variable domain SAVISQKPSRDICQRGTSLTIQCQVDSQVTMMFWYRQQPGQSLTLIATANQGSEATYESGFVIDKFPISRPNLTFSTLTVSNMSPEDSSIYLCSVERGRQETQYFGPGTRLLVL.

This clonotype was seen a handful of times. This rearrangement joins TRBV5-1 to TRBJ2-7, with D unclear. This CDR3 comprises 14 residues. Trimming removed 1 base at V and 2 bases at J, with 10 bases between. The germline CDR1 and CDR2 sequences are SGHRS and YFSETQ. This CDR3 is CASSLKGSTYEQYF. As DNA, the CDR3 is TGCGCCAGCAGCTTGAAGGGATCAACCTACGAGCAGTACTTC.

The table lists this clonotype with a few counts. V gene TRBV7-2 combines with J gene TRBJ2-5, with a weak D call TRBD2 (5 bases). This CDR3 comprises 15 residues. Germline values: CDR1 SGHTA, CDR2 FQGNSA. V was pared by 3 bases and J by 5 bases, with 16 bases between. CDR3 loop: CASSFGEWVTETQYF. CDR3 coding DNA: TGTGCCAGCAGCTTTGGGGAGTGGGTGACGGAGACCCAGTACTTC.

CDR3 sequence: CSSPGLAQETQYF. CDR3 bases: TGCAGCAGCCCCGGACTAGCACAAGAGACCCAGTACTTC. The chain recombines TRBV20-1 with TRBJ2-5; 8 bases are a match to TRBD2. Per the germline V gene, CDR1 is DFQATT and CDR2 is SNEGSKA (reference sequence). CDR3 length equals 13 residues.

The genes are TRBV20-1 and TRBJ1-1, with a possible D match to TRBD1 (6 bases). Per germline, CDR1 DFQATT and CDR2 SNEGSKA (reference sequence). The CDR3 has 15 amino acids. The V gene lost 1 base and the J gene lost 2 bases, with 14 bases spanning the gap. For the CDR3, the DNA is TGCAGTGCTAGAGGGACAGCCGAGGGAAACACTGAAGCTTTCTTT. It yields the protein CSARGTAEGNTEAFF.

This clonotype was found many times. The chain has TRBV29-1 and TRBJ1-2; D remains ambiguous. The CDR3 contains 13 residues. The germline gives CDR1 SQVTM, CDR2 ANQGSEA. V was clipped by 0 bases and J by 4 bases, with 9 bases between them. The CDR3 DNA follows: TGCAGCGTTGAAGATCGAGCGATCTATGGCTACACCTTC. Its protein is CSVEDRAIYGYTF.

With regard to this clonotype: At one end, the junction sequence differs from germline, possibly due to a read error. J is TRBJ2-7 and V is TRBV9, with 12 bases aligning to TRBD2. CDR3 length equals 15 residues. Germline V gene lookup returns CDR1 SGDLS and CDR2 YYNGEE. CDR3 nucleotides: TGTGCCAGCAGCCAGACTAGCGGGAGCTCCTACAAGCAGTACTTC. This encodes CASSQTSGSSYKQYF.

Of note for this clonotype: A single base separates this from a much larger clone, so it may be a read error. The chain links TRBV20-1 to TRBJ1-5, with no clear D. CDR3 size: 13 residues. V lost 3 bases and J 3 bases, leaving 9 bases between the germline ends. CDR1 DFQATT and CDR2 SNEGSKA come from the germline V gene (reference sequence). The CDR3 DNA reads as TGCAGTGCTAGGGAACAGTTCAATCAGCCCCAGCATTTT. Its translation: CSAREQFNQPQHF.

This clonotype has a handful of counts. This sequence joins TRBV5-1 and TRBJ2-2; a weak D match, TRBD1 (5 bases). The V end was cut by 1 base, the J end by 8 bases, with 15 bases between. The CDR3 is made up of 15 amino acids. Germline CDR1 reads SGHRS; CDR2 reads YFSETQ. For the CDR3, the DNA is TGCGCCAGCAGCTTGATTCCAGGGCCAGAGGGGGAGCTGTTTTTT. It is translated as CASSLIPGPEGELFF. Drawing the rest from reference TRBV5-1 and TRBJ2-2, the complete variable domain is KAGVTQTPRYLIKTRGQQVTLSCSPISGHRSVSWYQQTPGQGLQFLFEYFSETQRNKGNFPGRFSGRQFSNSRSEMNVSTLELGDSALYLCASSLIPGPEGELFFGEGSRLTVL.